This record looks at one TCR beta chain sequence and its context. CDR3 length: 14 amino acids. Germline V lookup: CDR1 LNHDA, CDR2 SQIVND (reference sequence). The V and J ends lost 3 bases and 8 bases, in that order; junction bases with no gene match: 4. This entry belongs to a study of blood T cell repertoires in COVID-19. Cohort 3 donors counted as recovered after two negative PCRs, clearance, or resolved symptoms. Generated by immunoSEQ multiplex PCR, the TCRdb table keeps only in-frame clones and is missing some. The data hold roughly 500,000 clones, with approximately 91% observed a single time.

The receptor comes from a woman aged 55-69 years who had recovered from COVID-19. The specimen sequenced was PBMCs or T cells enriched from blood (not recorded which). The chain joins TRBV19 to TRBJ1-6, with 7 bases matching TRBD1. In nucleotides, the CDR3 is TGTGCCAGTAGTATGAACACAGGGGATTCACCCCTCCACTTT. Translated: CASSMNTGDSPLHF. The full variable domain, in which reference TRBV19 and TRBJ1-6 provide the parts outside the CDR3, is DGGITQSPKYLFRKEGQNVTLSCEQNLNHDAMYWYRQDPGQGLRLIYYSQIVNDFQKGDIAEGYSVSREKKESFPLTVTSAQKNPTAFYLCASSMNTGDSPLHFGNGTRLTVT.